Included here is one TCR beta chain sequence, with context. Its cognate antigen is unknown. Germline and junction disagree at one end, which may indicate a read error. The germline CDR1 and CDR2 sequences are GTSNPN and SVGIG (reference sequence). This CDR3 spans 14 amino acids. This specimen belongs to a study of shared clonotypes between healthy human individuals. In the naive CD8 group, cells lacked CD45RO and were positively selected for CCR7, so terminally differentiated effector memory CD45RA+ cells were left out. Every donor was a Caucasian adult from Nashville, Tennessee. Study-level results: Among a handful of donors, roughly 5% of naive CD4 clonotypes were found in common. The researchers took only blood, and tissue repertoires probably look different.

Data came from immunoSEQ multiplex PCR; TCRdb stores just in-frame clones and leaves some out. The sample lists about 2 million clones, over 85% occurring once. The chain carries TRBV30 and TRBJ1-4; D is unclear. The sample taken for sequencing was naive CD8+ T cells sorted from blood. The sequence was collected from a man between 18 and 29 years old in good health. The CDR3 DNA reads as TGTGCCTGGACCTTTGGCGCAACGAATGAAAAACTGTTTTTT. It translates to CAWTFGATNEKLFF.